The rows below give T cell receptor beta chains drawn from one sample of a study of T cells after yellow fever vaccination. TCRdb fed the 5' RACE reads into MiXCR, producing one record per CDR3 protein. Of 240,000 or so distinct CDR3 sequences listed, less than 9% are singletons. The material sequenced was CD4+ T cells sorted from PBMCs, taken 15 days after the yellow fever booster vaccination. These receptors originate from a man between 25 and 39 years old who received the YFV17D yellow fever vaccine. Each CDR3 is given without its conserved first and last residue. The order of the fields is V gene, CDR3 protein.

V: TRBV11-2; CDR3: ASSYKISGPSSYNEQF
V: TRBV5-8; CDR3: ASSTTNNEQF
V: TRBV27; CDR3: ASRLARNTFNEQF
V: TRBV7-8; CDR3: ASNPGTAYGYT
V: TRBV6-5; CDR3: ASRSQGTYNEQF
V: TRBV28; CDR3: ASRVDRVPPEAF
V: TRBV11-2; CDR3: ASSSLRTQY
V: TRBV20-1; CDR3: SARVAGRGEWY
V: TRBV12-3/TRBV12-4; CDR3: ASSSQTSRYEQY
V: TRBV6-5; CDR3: ASSSLTLETEAF
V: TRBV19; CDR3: ASIIALSRTGPTGELF
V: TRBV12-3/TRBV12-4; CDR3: ASSFEWWTGVPDTQY
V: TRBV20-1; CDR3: SANYNPAKNIQY
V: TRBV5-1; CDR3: ASSLLVGGGNEQF
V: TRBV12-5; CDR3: ASGLSQGLTAGANVLT
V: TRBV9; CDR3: ASSGTSGNEQY
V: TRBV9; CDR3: ASSGAGGPGTQY
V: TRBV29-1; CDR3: SVVGSGTGANYGYT
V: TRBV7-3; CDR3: ASSQTSGGSEQF
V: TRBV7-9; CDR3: ASSAGQLYGYT
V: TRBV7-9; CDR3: ASSFRGVSEQF
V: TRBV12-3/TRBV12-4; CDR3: ASSLFTEAF
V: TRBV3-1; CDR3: ASSLQGGSVETQY
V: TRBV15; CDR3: ATRPRFSGANVLT
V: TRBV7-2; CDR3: ASSQSADGGFSIY
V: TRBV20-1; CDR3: SARSPATNEKLF
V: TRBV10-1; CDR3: ASSENTGGGTEAF
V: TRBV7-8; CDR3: ASSPGKRTSYEQY